This TCR beta chain was recovered during a study of CD8 T cells in ankylosing spondylitis. General study findings and limits: Disease-linked clones reportedly concentrated significantly in matched ankylosing spondylitis synovial fluid.

J lost 7 bases, V lost 0 bases, and 11 bases had no gene match. Germline V gene lookup returns CDR1 SGHRS and CDR2 YFSETQ. The CDR3 sequence is 18 residues long. As concerns this clonotype: Antigen unknown.

TCRdb analysed the 5' RACE reads with MiXCR anew, one entry per CDR3 protein. Here the sample spans just over 300,000 distinct CDR3 sequences, 20% to 25% being singletons. This rearrangement joins TRBV5-1 to TRBJ2-1; 12 bases line up with TRBD2. The sample was blood, either unsorted or a sorted T cell fraction (not recorded which). The sequence came from a female donor with ankylosing spondylitis or in good health (not recorded which). This chain's CDR3 is CASSLVLAGGPLGNEQFF. CDR3 bases: TGCGCCAGCAGCTTGGTCCTAGCGGGAGGGCCCCTTGGTAATGAGCAGTTCTTC. Full variable domain (missing parts from reference TRBV5-1 and TRBJ2-1): KAGVTQTPRYLIKTRGQQVTLSCSPISGHRSVSWYQQTPGQGLQFLFEYFSETQRNKGNFPGRFSGRQFSNSRSEMNVSTLELGDSALYLCASSLVLAGGPLGNEQFFGPGTRLTVL.